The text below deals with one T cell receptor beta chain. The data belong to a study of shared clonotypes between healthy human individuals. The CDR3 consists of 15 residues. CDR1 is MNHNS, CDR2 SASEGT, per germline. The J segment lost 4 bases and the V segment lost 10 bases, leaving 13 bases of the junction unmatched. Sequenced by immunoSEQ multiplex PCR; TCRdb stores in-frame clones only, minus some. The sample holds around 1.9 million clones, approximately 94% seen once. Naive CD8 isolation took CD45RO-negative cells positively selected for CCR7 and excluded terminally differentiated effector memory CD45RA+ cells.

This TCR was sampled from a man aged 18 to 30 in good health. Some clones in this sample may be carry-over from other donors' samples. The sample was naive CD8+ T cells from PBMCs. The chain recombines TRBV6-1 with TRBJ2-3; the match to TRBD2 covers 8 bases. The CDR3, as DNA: TGTGCCAACGGAGAGGGGCGGGGGGCCTCAGATACGCAGTATTTT. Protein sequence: CANGEGRGASDTQYF.